These T cell receptor beta chains were read from a single sample in a study of shared clonotypes between healthy human individuals. Libraries were prepared by immunoSEQ multiplex PCR; TCRdb keeps only in-frame clonotypes and omits some of them. This table holds roughly 700,000 clones, around 74% found once. The material sequenced was memory CD4+ T cells sorted from blood. Every receptor here comes from a woman aged 25 to 39 in good health. Each CDR3 is given without its conserved first and last residue.

v_call,j_call,cdr3_aa
TRBV4-2,TRBJ2-1,ASSQAPGRQVAGGPKVEQF
TRBV2,TRBJ1-1,ASSPQGNRMAF
TRBV27,TRBJ2-7,ASSRKGQDSYEQY
TRBV7-9,TRBJ1-2,ASSLQGTNYGYT
TRBV9,TRBJ2-3,ASSVIGGSSTDTQY
TRBV7-9,TRBJ2-1,ASRTEGGEQF
TRBV18,TRBJ2-4,ASSPTGSDIQY
TRBV18,TRBJ2-3,ASLTSDHPDTQY
TRBV5-6,TRBJ1-5,ASSLRLNHPKGNQPQH
TRBV27,TRBJ2-6,ASSSGTGLSGANVLT
TRBV9,TRBJ2-7,ASSANNYEQY
TRBV6-4,TRBJ1-1,ASSDSRRGAF